This TCR beta chain was recovered during a study of T cell changes during pregnancy in multiple sclerosis. V was pared by 4 bases and J by 6 bases, with 6 bases of the junction left unmatched. The CDR3 covers 14 residues. The germline gives CDR1 SGHRS, CDR2 YFSETQ. Assay used: immunoSEQ multiplex PCR; TCRdb lists only in-frame clones, some missing. The sample includes about 22,000 clones, approximately 91% seen only once; the top ten take about 0.63%. This clonotype originated in a female donor in good health, enrolled as a control in a pregnancy study. The starting material was CD4+ T cells from peripheral blood mononuclear cells, obtained after pregnancy. V gene TRBV5-1 combines with J gene TRBJ2-7; 11 nucleotides match TRBD2. The CDR3 region is CASSQGTSGGEQYF. CDR3 coding DNA: TGCGCCAGCAGCCAAGGCACTAGCGGGGGCGAGCAGTACTTC.